One sample yielded the 16 T cell receptor beta chains listed below, sequenced in a study of CXCR3-negative and CXCR3-positive naive CD8 T cells. It was by 5' RACE with UMI labels that the TRB cDNA libraries were prepared. TCRdb reprocessed the 5' RACE reads, with one entry per CDR3 protein and no DNA. The record lists over 70,000 distinct CDR3 sequences, of which the ten most abundant hold 0.85% to 1.4%. Sequencing was carried out using naive CXCR3- CD8+ T cells from blood. Subset here: CD45RO-CCR7+CD27+CD95- naive CD8+ T cells lacking CXCR3 (TNR3-). The receptors here all came from a human donor in good health. Some clones in this sample may be carry-over from other donors' samples.

The chain employs TRBV6-2 or TRBV6-3 and TRBJ1-1; TCRdb reports TRBD1, a call that lacks DNA to check it against. CDR3 length: 14 amino acids. Germline V gene lookup returns CDR1 MNHEY and CDR2 SVGEGT. The CDR3 reads CASRTLQGTTEAFF.

The CDR3 loop is CASSQVMNTEAFF. The V call is TRBV4-2, the J call TRBJ1-1. There are 13 residues in the CDR3. Germline V gene data show CDR1 as LGHNA and CDR2 as YNFKEQ.

The V and J genes are TRBV7-9 and TRBJ2-1; no DNA is available, so the TRBD1 call from TCRdb remains unchecked. From germline, CDR1 is SEHNR and CDR2 FQNEAQ (reference sequence). The CDR3 covers 16 residues. CDR3 sequence reads: CASSLEGVLSYNEQFF.

V and J are TRBV6-5 and TRBJ2-1; TCRdb selects TRBD2, and the lack of DNA leaves this call unchecked. Germline CDR1 MNHEY, CDR2 SVGAGI. The CDR3 sequence is 14 residues long. CDR3 sequence reads: CASSTREVHNEQFF.

This chain connects TRBV6-2 or TRBV6-3 to TRBJ1-1. CDR3 length: 13 residues. Germline CDR1 and CDR2: MNHEY and SVGEGT. This CDR3 reads CASSQSENTEALF.

The chain employs TRBV6-2 or TRBV6-3 and TRBJ2-1. The CDR3 covers 14 residues. CDR1 is MNHEY, CDR2 SVGEGT, per germline. CDR3 region: CASSYSYSYNEQFF.

CDR3 sequence reads: CASSLPGQQETQYF. The J gene is TRBJ2-5, the V gene TRBV7-3; TCRdb picks TRBD1, but there is no DNA to check that call. Germline V gene data show CDR1 as SGHTA and CDR2 as FQGTGA. The length of the CDR3 is 14 residues.

CDR3 loop: CSVENPPGTSGRAGTGELFF. The rearrangement joins TRBV29-1 to TRBJ2-2; TCRdb names TRBD2, which stays unverified in the absence of DNA. This CDR3 comprises 20 residues. Per germline, CDR1 SQVTM and CDR2 ANQGSEA.

The rearrangement links TRBV28 to TRBJ1-5; lacking DNA, the TRBD1 call made by TCRdb goes unchecked. Germline V gene data show CDR1 as MDHEN and CDR2 as SYDVKM. This CDR3 spans 14 amino acids. The CDR3 loop reads CASSFTGAPQPQHF.

The chain uses TRBV20-1 and TRBJ1-5; with no DNA, the TCRdb D assignment of TRBD1 cannot be verified. Per the germline V gene, CDR1 is DFQATT and CDR2 is SNEGSKA (reference sequence). The CDR3 consists of 15 residues. CDR3 sequence reads: CSAPQEGAPRSAQHF.

This chain links TRBV29-1 with TRBJ2-1; TCRdb's assignment of TRBD1 cannot be checked, as there is no DNA. Germline lookup yields CDR1 SQVTM and CDR2 ANQGSEA. The CDR3 contains 13 residues. CDR3 sequence: CSVEPGSYNEQFF.

The rearrangement joins TRBV28 to TRBJ2-7; TCRdb's D gene call, TRBD2, goes unchecked for lack of DNA. The V gene's germline CDR1 is MDHEN and CDR2 SYDVKM. There are 13 residues in the CDR3. The CDR3: CASRVLAGAGQYF. The entire variable domain, with the rest obtained from reference TRBV28 and TRBJ2-7, is as follows: DVKVTQSSRYLVKRTGEKVFLECVQDMDHENMFWYRQDPGLGLRLIYFSYDVKMKEKGDIPEGYSVSREKKERFSLILESASTNQTSMYLCASRVLAGAGQYFGPGTRLTVT.

The rearrangement joins TRBV29-1 to TRBJ1-2; TCRdb proposes TRBD1, but this gene call is untestable without DNA. The CDR3 covers 11 residues. The germline V gene has CDR1 SQVTM and CDR2 ANQGSEA. The CDR3 spells CSVRESYGYTF. Using reference TRBV29-1 and TRBJ1-2 for the parts outside the CDR3, the full variable domain is SAVISQKPSRDICQRGTSLTIQCQVDSQVTMMFWYRQQPGQSLTLIATANQGSEATYESGFVIDKFPISRPNLTFSTLTVSNMSPEDSSIYLCSVRESYGYTFGSGTRLTVV.

The CDR3 is CASSPERGRGYGYTF. The V call is TRBV4-1, the J call TRBJ1-2; TCRdb's D gene call, TRBD1, goes unchecked for lack of DNA. This CDR3 has 15 residues. Germline CDR1 is MGHRA and CDR2 is YSYEKL.

The rearrangement links TRBV28 to TRBJ2-1; TCRdb's D call of TRBD2 is untestable without DNA. This CDR3 region has 14 residues. Per the germline V gene, CDR1 is MDHEN and CDR2 is SYDVKM. CDR3 amino acids: CASKTSGPYNEQFF.

The chain recombines TRBV9 with TRBJ2-1; with no DNA, the TCRdb D assignment of TRBD2 cannot be verified. The length of the CDR3 is 16 residues. Per germline, CDR1 SGDLS and CDR2 YYNGEE. The CDR3 reads CASSVARTSGRVEQFF.